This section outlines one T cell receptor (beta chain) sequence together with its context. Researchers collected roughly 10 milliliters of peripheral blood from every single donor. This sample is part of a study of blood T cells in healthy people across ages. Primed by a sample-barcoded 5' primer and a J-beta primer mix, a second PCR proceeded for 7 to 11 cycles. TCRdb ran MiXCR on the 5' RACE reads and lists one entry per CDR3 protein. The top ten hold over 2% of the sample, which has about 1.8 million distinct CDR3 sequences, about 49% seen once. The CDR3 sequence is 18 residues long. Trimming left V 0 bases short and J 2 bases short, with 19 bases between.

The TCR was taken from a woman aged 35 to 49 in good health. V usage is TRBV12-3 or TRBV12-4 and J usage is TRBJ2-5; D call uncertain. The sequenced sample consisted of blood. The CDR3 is CASSLARRAMIRQETQYF. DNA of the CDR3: TGTGCCAGCAGTTTAGCGCGAAGAGCGATGATTCGACAAGAGACCCAGTACTTC.